The clone carrying this TCR beta chain has a single count. This specimen belongs to a study of T cell changes during pregnancy in multiple sclerosis. V shed 2 bases, J shed 8 bases, and the junction held 3 bases outside the gene matches. Germline loops: CDR1 SGHTA, CDR2 FQGTGA. CDR3 size: 13 residues. TCRdb keeps only in-frame clones here, not all; method: immunoSEQ multiplex PCR. The data hold some 94,000 clones, with around 90% observed a single time. The rearrangement joins TRBV7-3 to TRBJ1-1; 9 bases match TRBD1. The sequencing here drew on peripheral blood, taken in the first trimester of pregnancy. This clonotype originated in a female donor in good health, enrolled as a control in a pregnancy study. The CDR3: CASSLGGQGEAFF. CDR3 DNA sequence: TGTGCCAGCAGCTTAGGGGGACAGGGAGAAGCTTTCTTT.